A single sample is the source of the 7 T cell receptor beta chains below, sequenced in a study of identical twins. Via MiXCR, TCRdb re-called the 5' RACE reads, giving one row per CDR3 protein. The sample has 1.5 million to 2 million distinct CDR3 sequences, 32% seen once. The source material was cord blood. The receptors here all came from a newborn girl in good health.

The table lists this clonotype with a few counts. The CDR3 DNA reads TGTGCCTGCAGCAAAGGAAAGGGAATGCGAAAACTGTTTTTT. Residues: CACSKGKGMRKLFF. This chain connects TRBV21-1 to TRBJ1-4. TRBV21-1 is a documented pseudogene. This CDR3 region has 14 residues.

The chain is built from TRBV4-2 and TRBJ2-3; 13 nucleotides line up with TRBD2. The J segment lost 3 bases and the V segment lost 2 bases, leaving 2 bases of the junction unmatched. Germline values: CDR1 LGHNA, CDR2 YNFKEQ. CDR3 size: 16 residues. CDR3 coding DNA: TGTGCCAGCAGCCAAACTAGCGGGAGGGGGACAGATACGCAGTATTTT. Protein product: CASSQTSGRGTDTQYF.

The V call is TRBV20-1, the J call TRBJ2-3, with D possibly being TRBD1 or TRBD2 (5 bases each). Per the germline V gene, CDR1 is DFQATT and CDR2 is SNEGSKA (reference sequence). Trimming shortened V by 6 bases and J by 6 bases, and 22 bases separated the two germline ends. The CDR3 runs to 15 residues. The CDR3 region is CSAAGTTLGPDTQYF. The CDR3 coding sequence is TGCAGTGCCGCCGGGACCACCCTAGGACCGGATACGCAGTATTTT.

J is TRBJ2-3 and V is TRBV5-1; D uncertain. V shed 0 bases and J shed 8 bases, with 10 bases lying between them. The CDR3 is 13 amino acids. CDR1 and CDR2 from the germline V gene are SGHRS and YFSETQ. CDR3 residues: CASSLAIAGTQYF. The CDR3 region has the DNA TGCGCCAGCAGCTTGGCCATAGCAGGTACGCAGTATTTT.

V usage is TRBV2 and J usage is TRBJ2-1; TRBD2 aligns across 9 bases. Germline assignment: CDR1 SNHLY and CDR2 FYNNEI. This CDR3 spans 15 amino acids. V lost 2 bases, J lost 2 bases, and 1 base stayed unmatched. CDR3: CASSEIAGAYNEQFF. CDR3 DNA sequence: TGTGCCAGCAGTGAAATAGCGGGAGCCTACAATGAGCAGTTCTTC.

The chain links TRBV27 to TRBJ2-6; TRBD1 matches 9 bases. The junction had 9 bases not matched to a gene; V was cut back by 6 bases and J by 3 bases. The CDR3 is 17 residues long. Germline CDR1 and CDR2: MNHEY and SMNVEV (reference sequence). The CDR3 protein is CASSQTGGMGGANVLTF. CDR3 coding DNA: TGTGCCAGCAGCCAGACAGGGGGAATGGGTGGGGCCAACGTCCTGACTTTC.

The chain carries TRBV21-1 and TRBJ2-1; the table calls TRBD1, which could not be checked here. TRBV21-1 is a pseudogene. CDR3 length: 15 amino acids. CDR3 residues: CASSKAARPGGEQFF. CDR3 in DNA: TGTGCCAGCAGCAAGGCGGCCCGCCCAGGGGGTGAGCAGTTCTTC.